The rows below give T cell receptor beta chains drawn from one sample of a study of OX40 agonist ivuxolimab in advanced cancers. Generated by immunoSEQ multiplex PCR, the TCRdb table keeps only in-frame clones and is missing some. Among approximately 35,000 clones listed, around 80% were seen once. The source was CD4+ or CD8+ T cells sorted from blood, collected in a trial of the OX40 agonist ivuxolimab. The receptor set was obtained from an adult with an advanced solid tumor such as melanoma, head and neck, liver or kidney cancer. CDR3s leave out the opening cysteine and the closing phenylalanine or tryptophan. The order of the fields is V gene, J gene, CDR3 protein.

>TRBV9|TRBJ2-3
ASSGNVAGTDTQY
>TRBV4-1|TRBJ1-3
ASSQGSADTIY
>TRBV6-5|TRBJ2-4
ASSDDPKNIQY
>TRBV5-1|TRBJ2-2
ASSWGQGNTGELF
>TRBV10-1|TRBJ2-2
ASAGIHTGELF
>TRBV7-6|TRBJ1-2
ASSLLTRTAEANYGYT
>TRBV27|TRBJ2-1
ASSLWRGGFFEQF
>TRBV9|TRBJ1-1
ASSVSIGPNLNTEAF
>TRBV6-1|TRBJ2-7
ASRDGAYEQY
>TRBV12-5|TRBJ2-7
ASGWNYEQY
>TRBV10-3|TRBJ2-7
AIRERQGNYEQY
>TRBV11-2|TRBJ1-6
ASRTAGQGNSPLH
>TRBV13|TRBJ2-7
ASSWDRHEQY
>TRBV28|TRBJ2-7
ASMGQAYEQY
>TRBV10-1|TRBJ2-1
ASVILAGGPDNEQF
>TRBV5-1|TRBJ1-5
ANGLQDRSADGNQPQH
>TRBV29-1|NA
SVERTRYEQY
>TRBV2|TRBJ2-1
ASSRNEQF
>TRBV10-3|TRBJ1-1
AISEPGQINTEAF
>TRBV15|TRBJ1-5
ATSRDRDQPQH
>TRBV18|TRBJ1-1
ASSASNRAEAF
>TRBV10-2|TRBJ2-7
ASSDWTGGFYEQY
>TRBV7-2|TRBJ1-2
ASSTPGAFWGYT
>TRBV5-1|TRBJ2-2
ASSLAGQGAGELF
>TRBV2|TRBJ2-7
ASGYRVLSYEQY
>TRBV11-2|TRBJ1-4
ASRRTGAIEKLF
>TRBV7-8|TRBJ2-7
ASSPPDRVVSYEQY
>TRBV27|TRBJ1-5
ASSPSGRVGSYNQPQH
>TRBV5-4|TRBJ2-6
ASSSPNSGNAGANVLT
>TRBV6-1|TRBJ2-7
AGQGAYEQY
>TRBV5-1|TRBJ1-3
ASSLVDSGNTIY
>TRBV6-1|TRBJ2-7
ASSDVALVSYEQY
>TRBV7-9|TRBJ1-6
ASSPESRRDSPLH
>TRBV19|TRBJ2-3
ASDPGTGFLKKQY
>TRBV13|TRBJ1-1
ASSLVGQLEAF
>TRBV29-1|TRBJ1-2
SVDGADHYGYT
>TRBV6-5|TRBJ2-7
ASSRDGLTYEQY
>TRBV19|TRBJ2-7
ASSQGGRGSYEQY
>TRBV18|TRBJ2-5
ASSPGRTSGGDQETQY
>TRBV19|TRBJ2-7
ASSIRQNNYEQY
>TRBV5-1|TRBJ2-5
ASSDQGYRETQY
>TRBV10-3|TRBJ2-2
AISVGGQNTGELF
>TRBV6-5|TRBJ1-5
ASRESGAGQPQH
>TRBV18|TRBJ1-1
ASSPTRELNTEAF
>TRBV10-2|TRBJ2-7
ASRKTGGNSYEQY
>TRBV4-1|TRBJ2-7
ASSQDLGVPSYEQY
>TRBV5-1|TRBJ2-5
ASRPGLEETQY
>TRBV29-1|TRBJ1-2
SVTTGGYGYT
>TRBV6-1|TRBJ2-1
ASTEGGNNEQF
>TRBV19|TRBJ1-5
ASSIGTGRSNQPQH
>TRBV7-9|TRBJ2-1
ASSSEQGLLREQF
>TRBV5-4|TRBJ2-3
ASSLGGASTDTQY
>TRBV7-8|TRBJ2-3
ASSRVKDTQY
>TRBV29-1|TRBJ1-2
SASRDGNYGYT
>TRBV6-5|TRBJ1-2
ASSPRGDGYT